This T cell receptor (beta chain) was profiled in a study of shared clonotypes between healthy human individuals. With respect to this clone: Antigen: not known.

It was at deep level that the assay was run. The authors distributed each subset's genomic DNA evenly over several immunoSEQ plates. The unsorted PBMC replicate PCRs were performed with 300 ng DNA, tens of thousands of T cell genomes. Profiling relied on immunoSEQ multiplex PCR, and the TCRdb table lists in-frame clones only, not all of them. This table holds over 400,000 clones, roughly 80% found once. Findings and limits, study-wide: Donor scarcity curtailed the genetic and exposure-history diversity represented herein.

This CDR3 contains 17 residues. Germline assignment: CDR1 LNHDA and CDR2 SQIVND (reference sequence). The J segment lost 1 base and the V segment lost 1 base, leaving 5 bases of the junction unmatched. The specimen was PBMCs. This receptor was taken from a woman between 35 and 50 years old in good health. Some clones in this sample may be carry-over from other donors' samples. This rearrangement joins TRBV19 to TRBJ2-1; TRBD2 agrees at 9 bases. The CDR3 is CASSIGGAGGSYNEQFF. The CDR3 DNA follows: TGTGCCAGTAGTATAGGGGGAGCGGGAGGATCCTACAATGAGCAGTTCTTC.